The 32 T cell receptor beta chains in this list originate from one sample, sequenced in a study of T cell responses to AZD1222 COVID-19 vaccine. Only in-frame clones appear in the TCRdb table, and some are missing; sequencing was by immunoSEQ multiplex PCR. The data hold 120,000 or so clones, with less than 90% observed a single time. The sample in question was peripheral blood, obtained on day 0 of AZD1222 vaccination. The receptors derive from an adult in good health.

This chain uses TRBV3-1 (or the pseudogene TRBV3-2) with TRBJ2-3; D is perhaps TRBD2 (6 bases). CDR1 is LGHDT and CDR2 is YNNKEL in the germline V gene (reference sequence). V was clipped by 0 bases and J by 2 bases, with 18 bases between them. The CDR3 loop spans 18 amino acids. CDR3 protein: CASSQESGGRGFTDTQYF. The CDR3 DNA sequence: TGTGCCAGCAGCCAAGAATCTGGTGGGCGGGGTTTCACAGATACGCAGTATTTT.

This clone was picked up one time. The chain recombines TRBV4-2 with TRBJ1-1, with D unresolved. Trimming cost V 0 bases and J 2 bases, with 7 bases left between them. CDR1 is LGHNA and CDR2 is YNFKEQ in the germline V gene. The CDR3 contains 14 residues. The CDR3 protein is CASSQDKQNTEAFF. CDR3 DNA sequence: TGTGCCAGCAGCCAAGACAAACAAAACACTGAAGCTTTCTTT.

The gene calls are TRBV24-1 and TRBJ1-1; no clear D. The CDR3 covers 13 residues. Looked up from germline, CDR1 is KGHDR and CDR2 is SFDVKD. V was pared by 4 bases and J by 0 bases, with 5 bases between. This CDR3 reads CATSDRMNTEAFF. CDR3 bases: TGTGCCACCAGTGACAGGATGAACACTGAAGCTTTCTTT.

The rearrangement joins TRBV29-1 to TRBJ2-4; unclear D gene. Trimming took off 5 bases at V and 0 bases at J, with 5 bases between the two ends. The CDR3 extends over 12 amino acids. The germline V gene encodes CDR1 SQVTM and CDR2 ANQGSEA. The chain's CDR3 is CSVRLAKNIQYF. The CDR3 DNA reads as TGCAGCGTTCGGTTAGCCAAAAACATTCAGTACTTC.

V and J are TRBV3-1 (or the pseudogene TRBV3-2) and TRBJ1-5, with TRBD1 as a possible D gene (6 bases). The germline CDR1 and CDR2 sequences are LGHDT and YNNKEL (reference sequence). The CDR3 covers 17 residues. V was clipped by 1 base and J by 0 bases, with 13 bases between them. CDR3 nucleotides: TGTGCCAGCAGCCAAGGTACAGGGAGATATAGCAATCAGCCCCAGCATTTT. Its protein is CASSQGTGRYSNQPQHF.

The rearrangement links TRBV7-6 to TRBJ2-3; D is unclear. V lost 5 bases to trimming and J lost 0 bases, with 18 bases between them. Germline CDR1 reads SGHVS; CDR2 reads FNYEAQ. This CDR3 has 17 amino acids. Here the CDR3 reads CASSPTISPSSTDTQYF. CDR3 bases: TGTGCCAGCAGCCCCACGATCTCCCCGTCGAGCACAGATACGCAGTATTTT.

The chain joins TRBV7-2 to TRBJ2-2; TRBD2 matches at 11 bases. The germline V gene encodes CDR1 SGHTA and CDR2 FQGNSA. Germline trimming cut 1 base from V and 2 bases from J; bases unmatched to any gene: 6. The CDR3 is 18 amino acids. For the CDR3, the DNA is TGTGCCAGCAGCTTAGTTGTAGCGGGAGGGGTAAACACCGGGGAGCTGTTTTTT. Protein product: CASSLVVAGGVNTGELFF.

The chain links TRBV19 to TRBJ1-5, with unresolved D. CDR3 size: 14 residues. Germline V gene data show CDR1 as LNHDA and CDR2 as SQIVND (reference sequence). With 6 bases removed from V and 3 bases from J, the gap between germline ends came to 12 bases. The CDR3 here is CASRGTGNNQPQHF. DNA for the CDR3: TGTGCCAGTAGAGGCACCGGGAACAATCAGCCCCAGCATTTT. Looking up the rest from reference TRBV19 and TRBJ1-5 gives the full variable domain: DGGITQSPKYLFRKEGQNVTLSCEQNLNHDAMYWYRQDPGQGLRLIYYSQIVNDFQKGDIAEGYSVSREKKESFPLTVTSAQKNPTAFYLCASRGTGNNQPQHFGDGTRLSIL.

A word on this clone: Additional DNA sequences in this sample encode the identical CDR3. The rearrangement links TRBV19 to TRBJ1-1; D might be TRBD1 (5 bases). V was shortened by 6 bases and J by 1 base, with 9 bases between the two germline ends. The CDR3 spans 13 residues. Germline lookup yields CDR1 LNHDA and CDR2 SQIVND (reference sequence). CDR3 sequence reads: CASSDRQNTEAFF. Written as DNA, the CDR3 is TGTGCCAGTAGCGACAGACAGAACACTGAAGCTTTCTTT.

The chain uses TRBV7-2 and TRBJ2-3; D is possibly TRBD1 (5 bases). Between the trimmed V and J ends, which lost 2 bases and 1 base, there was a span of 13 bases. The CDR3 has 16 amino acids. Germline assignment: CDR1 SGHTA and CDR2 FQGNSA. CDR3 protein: CASSLSGLVRTDTQYF. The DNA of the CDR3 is TGTGCCAGCAGCTTATCAGGGCTAGTGCGCACAGATACGCAGTATTTT.

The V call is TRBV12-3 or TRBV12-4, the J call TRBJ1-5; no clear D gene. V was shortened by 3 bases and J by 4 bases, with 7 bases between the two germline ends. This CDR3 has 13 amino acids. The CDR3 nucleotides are TGTGCCAGCAGTTTCCGGGTTAATCAGCCCCAGCATTTT. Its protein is CASSFRVNQPQHF.

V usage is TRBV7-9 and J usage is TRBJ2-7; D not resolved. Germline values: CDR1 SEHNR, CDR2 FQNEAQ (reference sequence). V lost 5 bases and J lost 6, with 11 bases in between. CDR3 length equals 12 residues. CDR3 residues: CASSQLPGEQYF. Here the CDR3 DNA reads TGTGCCAGCAGCCAGCTCCCGGGCGAGCAGTACTTC.

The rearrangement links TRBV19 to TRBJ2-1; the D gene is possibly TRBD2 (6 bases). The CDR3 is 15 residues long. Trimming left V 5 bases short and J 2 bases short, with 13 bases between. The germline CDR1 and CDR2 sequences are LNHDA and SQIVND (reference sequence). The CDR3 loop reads CASSWDGSPYNEQFF. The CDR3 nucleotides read TGTGCCAGTAGTTGGGACGGGAGCCCCTACAATGAGCAGTTCTTC.

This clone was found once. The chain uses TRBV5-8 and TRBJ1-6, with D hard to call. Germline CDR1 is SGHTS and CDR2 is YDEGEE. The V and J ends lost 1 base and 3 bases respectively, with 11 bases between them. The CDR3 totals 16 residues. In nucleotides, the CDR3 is TGTGCCAGCAGCTTGACGAACCCCGGCTATAATTCACCCCTCCACTTT. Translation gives CASSLTNPGYNSPLHF.

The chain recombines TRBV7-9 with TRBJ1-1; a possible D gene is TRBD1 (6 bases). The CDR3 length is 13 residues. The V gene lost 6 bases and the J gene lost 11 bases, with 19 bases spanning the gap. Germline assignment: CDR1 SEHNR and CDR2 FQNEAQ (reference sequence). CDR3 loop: CASSSTLLGAAFF. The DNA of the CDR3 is TGTGCCAGCAGTTCGACCCTGCTGGGGGCGGCTTTCTTT. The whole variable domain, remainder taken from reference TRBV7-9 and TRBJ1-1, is DTGVSQNPRHKITKRGQNVTFRCDPISEHNRLYWYRQTLGQGPEFLTYFQNEAQLEKSRLLSDRFSAERPKGSFSTLEIQRTEQGDSAMYLCASSSTLLGAAFFGQGTRLTVV.

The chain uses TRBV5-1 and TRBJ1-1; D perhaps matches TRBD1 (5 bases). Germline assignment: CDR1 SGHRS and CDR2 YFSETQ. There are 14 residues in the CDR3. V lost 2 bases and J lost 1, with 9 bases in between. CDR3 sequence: CASSLTGENTEAFF. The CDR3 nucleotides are TGCGCCAGCAGCTTAACAGGAGAGAACACTGAAGCTTTCTTT.

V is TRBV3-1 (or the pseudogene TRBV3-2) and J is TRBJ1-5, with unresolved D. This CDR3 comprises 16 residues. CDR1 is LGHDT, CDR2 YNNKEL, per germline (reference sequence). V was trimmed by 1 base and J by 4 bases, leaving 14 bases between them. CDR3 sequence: CASSQGMAPTNQPQHF. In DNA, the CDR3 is TGTGCCAGCAGCCAAGGAATGGCGCCTACAAATCAGCCCCAGCATTTT.

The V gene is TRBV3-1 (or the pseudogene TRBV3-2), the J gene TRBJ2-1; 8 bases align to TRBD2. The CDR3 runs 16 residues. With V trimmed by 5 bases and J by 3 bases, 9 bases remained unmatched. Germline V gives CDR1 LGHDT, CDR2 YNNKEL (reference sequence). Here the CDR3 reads CASSGGGLSLYNEQFF. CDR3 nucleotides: TGTGCCAGCAGCGGCGGGGGGCTCAGTCTCTACAATGAGCAGTTCTTC.

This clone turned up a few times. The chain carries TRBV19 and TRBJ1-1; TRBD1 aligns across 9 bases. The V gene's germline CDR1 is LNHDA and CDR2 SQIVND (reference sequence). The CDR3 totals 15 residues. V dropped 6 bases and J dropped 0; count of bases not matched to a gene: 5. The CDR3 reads CASSRGDRVNTEAFF. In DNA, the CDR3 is TGTGCCAGTAGCCGAGGGGACAGGGTGAACACTGAAGCTTTCTTT.

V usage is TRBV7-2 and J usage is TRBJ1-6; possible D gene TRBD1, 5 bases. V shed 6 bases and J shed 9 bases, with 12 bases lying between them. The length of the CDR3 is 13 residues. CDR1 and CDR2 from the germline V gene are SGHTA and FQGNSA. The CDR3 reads CASSSGAPSPLHF. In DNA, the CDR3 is TGTGCCAGCAGTTCCGGGGCCCCTTCACCCCTCCACTTT. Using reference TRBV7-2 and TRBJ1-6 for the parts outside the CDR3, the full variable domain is GAGVSQSPSNKVTEKGKDVELRCDPISGHTALYWYRQSLGQGLEFLIYFQGNSAPDKSGLPSDRFSAERTGGSVSTLTIQRTQQEDSAVYLCASSSGAPSPLHFGNGTRLTVT.

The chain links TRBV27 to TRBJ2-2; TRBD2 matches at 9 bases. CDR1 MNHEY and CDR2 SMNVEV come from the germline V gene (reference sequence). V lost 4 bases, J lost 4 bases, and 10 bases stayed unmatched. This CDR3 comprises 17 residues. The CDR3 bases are TGTGCCAGCAGTTCCCTCTTAGCGGGAGCGGGCACCGGGGAGCTGTTTTTT. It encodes CASSSLLAGAGTGELFF.

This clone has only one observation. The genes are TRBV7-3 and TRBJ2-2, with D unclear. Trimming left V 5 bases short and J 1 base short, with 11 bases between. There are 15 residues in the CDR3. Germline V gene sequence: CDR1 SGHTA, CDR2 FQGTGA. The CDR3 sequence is CASSPLPLNTGELFF. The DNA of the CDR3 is TGTGCCAGCAGCCCCCTGCCCCTGAACACCGGGGAGCTGTTTTTT.

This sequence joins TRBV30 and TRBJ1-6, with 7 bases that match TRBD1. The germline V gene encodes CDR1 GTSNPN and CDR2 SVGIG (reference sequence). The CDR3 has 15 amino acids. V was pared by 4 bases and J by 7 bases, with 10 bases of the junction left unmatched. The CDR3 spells CAWIIKGAGNSPLHF. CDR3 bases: TGTGCCTGGATCATCAAGGGGGCGGGGAATTCACCCCTCCACTTT.

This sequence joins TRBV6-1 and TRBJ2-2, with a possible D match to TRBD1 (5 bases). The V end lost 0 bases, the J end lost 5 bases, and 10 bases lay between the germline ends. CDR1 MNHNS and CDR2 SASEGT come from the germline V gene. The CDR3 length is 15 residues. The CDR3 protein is CASSEAAGFTGELFF. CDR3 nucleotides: TGTGCCAGCAGTGAAGCAGCAGGGTTTACCGGGGAGCTGTTTTTT.

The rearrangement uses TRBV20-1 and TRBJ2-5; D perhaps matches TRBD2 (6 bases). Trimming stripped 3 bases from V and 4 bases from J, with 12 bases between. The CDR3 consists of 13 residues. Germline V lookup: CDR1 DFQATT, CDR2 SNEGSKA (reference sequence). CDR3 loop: CSASPMGGETQYF. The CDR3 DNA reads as TGCAGTGCTAGTCCCATGGGGGGAGAGACCCAGTACTTC.

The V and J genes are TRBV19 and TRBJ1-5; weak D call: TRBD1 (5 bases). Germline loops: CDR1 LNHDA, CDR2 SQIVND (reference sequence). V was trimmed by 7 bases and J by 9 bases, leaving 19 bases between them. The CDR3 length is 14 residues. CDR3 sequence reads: CASTTRGASMPQHF. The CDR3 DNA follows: TGTGCCAGTACCACCAGAGGGGCTAGTATGCCCCAGCATTTT.

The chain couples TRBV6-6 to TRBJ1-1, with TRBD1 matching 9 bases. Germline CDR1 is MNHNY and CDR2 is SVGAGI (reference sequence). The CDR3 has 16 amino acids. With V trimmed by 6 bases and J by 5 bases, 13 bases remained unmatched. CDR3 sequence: CASRRDRESERTEAFF. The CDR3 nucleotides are TGTGCCAGCAGAAGGGACAGGGAGTCGGAAAGGACTGAAGCTTTCTTT.

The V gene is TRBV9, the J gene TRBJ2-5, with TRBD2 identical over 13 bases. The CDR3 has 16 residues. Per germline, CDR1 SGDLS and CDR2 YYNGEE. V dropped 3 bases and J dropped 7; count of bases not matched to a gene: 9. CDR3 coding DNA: TGTGCCAGCAGCGCTACCGGGACTAGCGGGGCTGGGACCCAGTACTTC. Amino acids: CASSATGTSGAGTQYF.

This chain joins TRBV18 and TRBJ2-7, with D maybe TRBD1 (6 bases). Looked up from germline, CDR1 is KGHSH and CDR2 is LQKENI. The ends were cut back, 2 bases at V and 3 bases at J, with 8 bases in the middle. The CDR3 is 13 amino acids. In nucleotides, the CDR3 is TGTGCCAGCTCACCAGGACAGAACTACGAGCAGTACTTC. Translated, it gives CASSPGQNYEQYF.

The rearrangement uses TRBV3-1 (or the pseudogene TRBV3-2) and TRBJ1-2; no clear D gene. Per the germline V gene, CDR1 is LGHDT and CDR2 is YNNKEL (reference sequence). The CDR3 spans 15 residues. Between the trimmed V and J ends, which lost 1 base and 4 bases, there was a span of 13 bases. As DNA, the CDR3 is TGTGCCAGCAGCCAAGGAAACAGCCCAACCTATGGCTACACCTTC. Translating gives CASSQGNSPTYGYTF.

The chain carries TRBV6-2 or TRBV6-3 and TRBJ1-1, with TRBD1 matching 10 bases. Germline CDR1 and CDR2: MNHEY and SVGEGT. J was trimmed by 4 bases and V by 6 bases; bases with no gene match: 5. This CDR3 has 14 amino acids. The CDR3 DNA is TGTGCCAGCAGCGGGGACAGGGGAGGCACTGAAGCTTTCTTT. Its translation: CASSGDRGGTEAFF.

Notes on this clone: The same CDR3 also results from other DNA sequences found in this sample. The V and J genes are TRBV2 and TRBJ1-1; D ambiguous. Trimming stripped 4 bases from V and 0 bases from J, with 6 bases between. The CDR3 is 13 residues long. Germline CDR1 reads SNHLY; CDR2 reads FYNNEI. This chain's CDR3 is CASSADMNTEAFF. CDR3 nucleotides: TGTGCCAGCAGTGCAGACATGAACACTGAAGCTTTCTTT.